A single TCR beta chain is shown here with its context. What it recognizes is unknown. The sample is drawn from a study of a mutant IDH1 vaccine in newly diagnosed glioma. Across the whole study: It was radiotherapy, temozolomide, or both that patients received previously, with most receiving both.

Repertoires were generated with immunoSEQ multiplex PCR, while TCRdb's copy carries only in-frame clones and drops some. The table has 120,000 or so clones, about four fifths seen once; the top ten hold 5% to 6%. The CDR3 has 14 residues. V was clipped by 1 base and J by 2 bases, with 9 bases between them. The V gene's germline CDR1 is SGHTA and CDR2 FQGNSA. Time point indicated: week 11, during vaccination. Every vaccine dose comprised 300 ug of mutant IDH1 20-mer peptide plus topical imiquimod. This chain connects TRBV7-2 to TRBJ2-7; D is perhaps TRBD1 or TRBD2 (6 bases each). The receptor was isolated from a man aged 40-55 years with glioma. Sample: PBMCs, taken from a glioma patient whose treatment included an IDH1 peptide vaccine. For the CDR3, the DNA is TGTGCCAGCAGCTTAGGGGGGGACACCTACGAGCAGTACTTC. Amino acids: CASSLGGDTYEQYF. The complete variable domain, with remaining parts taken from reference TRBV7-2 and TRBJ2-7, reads GAGVSQSPSNKVTEKGKDVELRCDPISGHTALYWYRQSLGQGLEFLIYFQGNSAPDKSGLPSDRFSAERTGGSVSTLTIQRTQQEDSAVYLCASSLGGDTYEQYFGPGTRLTVT.